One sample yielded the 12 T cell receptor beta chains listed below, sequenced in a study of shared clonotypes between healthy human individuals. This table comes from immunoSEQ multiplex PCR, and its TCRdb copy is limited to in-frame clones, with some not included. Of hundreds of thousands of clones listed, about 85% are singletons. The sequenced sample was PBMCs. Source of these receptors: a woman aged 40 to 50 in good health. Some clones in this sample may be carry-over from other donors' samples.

The CDR3 nucleotides read TGTGCCATCTTTCCGGGACTAGCGGGAGGGGGCGGCTACAATGAGCAGTTCTTC. This sequence encodes CAIFPGLAGGGGYNEQFF. This chain connects TRBV10-3 to TRBJ2-1; 16 nucleotides align to TRBD2. The CDR3 is made up of 18 amino acids. Germline CDR1 reads ENHRY; CDR2 reads SYGVKD. V lost 8 bases, J lost 3 bases, and 10 bases stayed unmatched.

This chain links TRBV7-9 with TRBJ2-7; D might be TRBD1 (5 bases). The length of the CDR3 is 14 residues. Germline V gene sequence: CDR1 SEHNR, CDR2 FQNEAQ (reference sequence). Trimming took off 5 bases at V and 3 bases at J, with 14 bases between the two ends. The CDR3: CASSRQGGNYEQYF. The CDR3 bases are TGTGCCAGCAGCCGGCAGGGCGGTAACTACGAGCAGTACTTC.

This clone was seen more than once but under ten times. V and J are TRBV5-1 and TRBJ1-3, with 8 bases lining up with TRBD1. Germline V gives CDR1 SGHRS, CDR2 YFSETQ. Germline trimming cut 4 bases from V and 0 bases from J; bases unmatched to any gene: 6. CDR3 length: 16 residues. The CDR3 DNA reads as TGCGCCAGCAGCGGGGGACAGGCGGGCTCTGGAAACACCATATATTTT. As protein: CASSGGQAGSGNTIYF.

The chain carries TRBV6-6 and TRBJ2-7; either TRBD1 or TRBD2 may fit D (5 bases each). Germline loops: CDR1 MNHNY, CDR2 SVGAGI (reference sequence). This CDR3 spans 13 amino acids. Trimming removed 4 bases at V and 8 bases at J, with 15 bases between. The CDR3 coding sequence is TGTGCCAGCAGTTCGGGACCTAACCATAAGCAGTACTTC. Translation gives CASSSGPNHKQYF.

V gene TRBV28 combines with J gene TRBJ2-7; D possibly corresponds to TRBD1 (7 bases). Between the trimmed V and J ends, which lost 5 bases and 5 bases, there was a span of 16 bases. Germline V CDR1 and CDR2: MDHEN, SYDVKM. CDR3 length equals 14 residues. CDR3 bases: TGTGCCAGCAGTCCGAACAGGGGAGGCCACGAGCAGTACTTC. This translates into CASSPNRGGHEQYF.

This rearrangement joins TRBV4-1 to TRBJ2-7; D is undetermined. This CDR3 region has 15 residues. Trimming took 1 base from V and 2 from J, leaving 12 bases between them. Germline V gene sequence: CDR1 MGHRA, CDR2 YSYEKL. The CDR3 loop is CASSQVVGAPYEQYF. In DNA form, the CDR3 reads TGCGCCAGCAGCCAAGTGGTGGGCGCTCCCTACGAGCAGTACTTC.

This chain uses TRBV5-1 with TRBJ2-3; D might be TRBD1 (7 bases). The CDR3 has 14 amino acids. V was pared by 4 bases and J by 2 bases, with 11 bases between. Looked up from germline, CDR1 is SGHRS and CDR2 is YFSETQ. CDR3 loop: CASSGRGATDTQYF. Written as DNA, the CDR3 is TGCGCCAGCAGCGGCAGGGGGGCCACAGATACGCAGTATTTT.

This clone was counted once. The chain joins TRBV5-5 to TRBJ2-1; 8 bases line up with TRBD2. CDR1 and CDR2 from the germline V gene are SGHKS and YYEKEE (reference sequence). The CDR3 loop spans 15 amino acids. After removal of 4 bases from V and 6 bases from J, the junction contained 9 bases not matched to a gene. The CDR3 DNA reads TGTGCCAGCAGCCCAAGAGAGCGGGAGAGCAATGAGCAGTTCTTC. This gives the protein CASSPRERESNEQFF.

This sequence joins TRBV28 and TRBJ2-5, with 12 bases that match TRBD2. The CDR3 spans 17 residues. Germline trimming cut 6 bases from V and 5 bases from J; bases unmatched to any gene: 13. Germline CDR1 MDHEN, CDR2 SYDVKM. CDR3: CASSRWRLAGGEETQYF. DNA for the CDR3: TGTGCCAGCAGCCGGTGGAGGCTAGCGGGGGGGGAGGAGACCCAGTACTTC.

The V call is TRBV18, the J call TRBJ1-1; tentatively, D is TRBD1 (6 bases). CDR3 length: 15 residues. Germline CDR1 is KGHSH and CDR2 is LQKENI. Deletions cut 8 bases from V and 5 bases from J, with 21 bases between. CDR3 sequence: CASTFGGRGDTEAFF. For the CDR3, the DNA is TGTGCCAGCACCTTCGGGGGGCGCGGAGATACTGAAGCTTTCTTT.

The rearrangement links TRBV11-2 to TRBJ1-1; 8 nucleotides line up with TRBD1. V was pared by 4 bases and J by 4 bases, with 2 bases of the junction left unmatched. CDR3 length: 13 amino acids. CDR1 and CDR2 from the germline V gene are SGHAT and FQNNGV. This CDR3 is CASSSQGGTEAFF. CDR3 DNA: TGTGCCAGCAGCTCACAGGGGGGCACTGAAGCTTTCTTT.

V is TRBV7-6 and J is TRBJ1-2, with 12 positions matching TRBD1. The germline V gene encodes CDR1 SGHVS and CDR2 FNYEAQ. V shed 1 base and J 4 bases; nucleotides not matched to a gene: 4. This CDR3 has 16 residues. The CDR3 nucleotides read TGTGCCAGCAGCTTAGTCCCGGGACAGGGGGCCTATGGCTACACCTTC. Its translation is CASSLVPGQGAYGYTF. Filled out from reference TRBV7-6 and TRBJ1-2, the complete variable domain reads GAGVSQSPRYKVTKRGQDVALRCDPISGHVSLYWYRQALGQGPEFLTYFNYEAQQDKSGLPNDRFSAERPEGSISTLTIQRTEQRDSAMYRCASSLVPGQGAYGYTFGSGTRLTVV.